The present TCR beta chain was sequenced within a study of T cell repertoires in cytomegalovirus infection. This clonotype occurred once. Its antigen is undetermined. The length of the CDR3 is 16 residues. The V segment lost 5 bases and the J segment 0 bases; nucleotides outside the gene matches: 7. Germline values: CDR1 MRHNA, CDR2 SNTAGT. TCRdb ran MiXCR on the reads and lists one entry per CDR3 protein. The table has approximately 1,000,000 distinct CDR3 sequences, under 40% seen once; the top ten hold 13%. The TCR was taken from a human donor in good health (CMV status not recorded). Some clones in this sample may be carry-over from other donors' samples. The chain uses TRBV6-4 and TRBJ2-3, with TRBD2 matching 8 bases. The input for sequencing was cultured CD8+ T cells from PBMCs, taken from culture after CMV antigen stimulation. The CDR3 coding sequence is TGTGCCAGCAGTCCTACTAGCGGTTCTAGCACAGATACGCAGTATTTT. Its translation: CASSPTSGSSTDTQYF.